The T cell receptor beta chain under discussion was sequenced for a study of cytomegalovirus exposure and HLA in healthy donors. PCR involved 60 Vbeta and 13 Jbeta primers. TCRdb's copy holds only in-frame clones and misses some; the assay was immunoSEQ multiplex PCR. The sample consists of about 140,000 clones, roughly 78% of them appearing once. CDR1 and CDR2 (germline): KGHSH, LQKENI. Trimming at V came to 3 bases and at J to 3 bases, leaving 20 bases not matched to a gene. This CDR3 is built from 20 residues. This sequence joins TRBV18 and TRBJ1-2, with 9 positions matching TRBD1. Sequencing was carried out using PBMCs. The TCR originated in a man aged 25-40 years in good health. CDR3 sequence (DNA): TGTGCCAGCTCACCCGACCCCCGGGACAGGGAATTTGTGGGTCACTATGGCTACACCTTC. Translation gives CASSPDPRDREFVGHYGYTF.